The text below deals with one T cell receptor (beta chain). Its specific antigen is unknown. The junction departs from the called germline gene at one end, perhaps through a read error. This record comes from a study of blood T cells in healthy people across ages (dated by TCRdb to 2014 to 2015). Study-level background: Template switching captured roughly one uniquely barcoded TCR beta cDNA molecule per two T cells in model experiments. Age-related changes in TCR beta repertoire diversity were measured in the study by deep sequencing normalized with unique cDNA molecular identifiers. The donors were split into four age groups: young (average around 15 years), middle-aged (39), aged (roughly 68) and long-lived (over 80). For two donors (one aged 18 to 29 and one aged 80 or older), the study analyzed two additional independent replicas of 1 million unique cDNA reads from the same blood draw. Donors of different ages were randomly distributed across sequencing lanes to avoid experimental bias.

The library was prepared using 5' RACE. TCRdb names Illumina HiSeq 2500 as the instrument used. The second PCR ran for roughly 7 to 11 cycles and used a J-beta primer mix along with a sample-barcoded 5' primer. Each TCR beta cDNA molecule received a unique molecular identifier from a template-switch 5' adaptor carrying 12 random nucleotides. Each sample yielded at least 3 million CDR3-containing paired-end reads. First-strand cDNA was synthesized from all RNA with the Mint cDNA synthesis kit, primed by a TRBC-specific oligonucleotide. Following uracil-DNA glycosylase treatment, a first 18-cycle PCR with universal primers M1SS and BC2_uni_R was performed on all cDNA. The authors' analysis ran thus. For normalization, 1 million high-quality reads were randomly selected from each sample, with every read carrying a distinct molecular identifier. Reads with shared molecular identifiers were discarded instead of being binned into consensus sequences. MiTCR, with a Q25 quality threshold and the strictest error-elimination algorithm, was used for CDR3 identification, clonotype clustering and error correction. A nonparametric unseen species model with Euler transformation was used to estimate lower-bound total TCR beta diversity. In-frame beta chains were kept once TCRdb had trimmed the public reads at Q25 with fastp and called clones with MiXCR. One record per CDR3 amino acid sequence lists the most common genes and DNA. Here the V and J calls rest on TCRdb's processing, not on the authors' analysis. The sample table records some 710,000 distinct CDR3 sequences; 35% to 50% of these occur just once. Less than 20% of the sample rests with the top ten.

General findings and caveats noted by the study authors: Observed TCR beta diversity correlated strongly with the percentage of naive T cells measured by flow cytometry. Bulk unsorted PBMC profiling prevented conclusive comparison of naive and antigen-experienced compartments. Compared with the aged group, the long-lived group had more naive CD4+ T cells, fewer expanded clones and increased TCR diversity, a pattern suggesting age selection. Estimates of total diversity based on one million sequenced T cells were considered lower bounds and underestimates. Because the CMV infection status of the donors was unknown, age-related changes in expanded clonotypes may potentially have been confounded. As age increased, observed TCR beta diversity per million T cells dropped in a roughly linear way, and a significant reduction was already evident by age 40.

The germline V gene provides CDR1 SGHRS and CDR2 YFSETQ. The cysteine opens and the phenylalanine closes a CDR3 of 14 amino acids. CDR3 DNA is the only sequence kept; it has 42 bases, read in frame from the first base. The donors were roughly 40 Caucasian individuals from Russia, aged 6 to 90 years, who were systemically healthy. Each donor gave about 9.7 milliliters of peripheral blood, drawn into EDTA-treated Vacutainer tubes. PBMCs were isolated by Ficoll-Paque density-gradient centrifugation, with at least 6.5 million obtained per sample. Trizol reagent was used to extract total RNA from PBMCs, with at least 5.5 micrograms per sample. For every donor, flow cytometry on a PBMC aliquot measured the percentage of naive CD45RAhigh/CD27high T cells.

The chain is encoded by TRBV5-1 joined to TRBJ2-1; the D gene is unclear. The sequencing input was blood. This clonotype was obtained from a man at least 80 years old in good health. The DNA sequence is given as TGCGCCAGCAGCGTCCAGGCGGTAGGCAATGAGCGGTTCTTC. It is translated as CASSVQAVGNERFF.